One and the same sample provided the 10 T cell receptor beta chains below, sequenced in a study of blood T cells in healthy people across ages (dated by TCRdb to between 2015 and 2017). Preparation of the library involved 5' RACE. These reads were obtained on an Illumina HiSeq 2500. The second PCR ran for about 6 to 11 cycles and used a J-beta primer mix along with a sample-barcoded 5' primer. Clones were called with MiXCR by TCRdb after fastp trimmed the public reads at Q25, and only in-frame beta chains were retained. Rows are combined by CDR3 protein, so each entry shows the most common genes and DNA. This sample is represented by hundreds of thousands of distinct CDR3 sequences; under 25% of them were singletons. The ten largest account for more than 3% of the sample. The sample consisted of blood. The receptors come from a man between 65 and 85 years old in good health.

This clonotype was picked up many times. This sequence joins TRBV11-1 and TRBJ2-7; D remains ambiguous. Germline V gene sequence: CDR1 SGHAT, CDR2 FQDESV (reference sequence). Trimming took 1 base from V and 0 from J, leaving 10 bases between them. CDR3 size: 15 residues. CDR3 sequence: CASSLEMGGSYEQYF. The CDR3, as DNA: TGTGCCAGCAGCTTAGAGATGGGCGGCTCCTACGAGCAGTACTTC.

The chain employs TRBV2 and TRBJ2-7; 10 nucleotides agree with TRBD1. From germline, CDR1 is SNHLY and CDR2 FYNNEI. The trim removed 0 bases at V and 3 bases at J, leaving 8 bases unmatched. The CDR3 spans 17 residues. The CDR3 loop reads CASSEALGGQGLYEQYF. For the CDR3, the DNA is TGTGCCAGCAGTGAAGCGCTTGGGGGACAGGGGCTCTACGAGCAGTACTTC.

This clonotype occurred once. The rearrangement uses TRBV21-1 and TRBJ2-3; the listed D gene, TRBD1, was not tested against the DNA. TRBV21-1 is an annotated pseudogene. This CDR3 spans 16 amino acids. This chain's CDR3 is CASSNLDRVGTDTQYF. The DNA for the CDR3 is TGTGCCAGCAGCAACCTGGACAGGGTGGGCACAGATACGCAGTATTTT.

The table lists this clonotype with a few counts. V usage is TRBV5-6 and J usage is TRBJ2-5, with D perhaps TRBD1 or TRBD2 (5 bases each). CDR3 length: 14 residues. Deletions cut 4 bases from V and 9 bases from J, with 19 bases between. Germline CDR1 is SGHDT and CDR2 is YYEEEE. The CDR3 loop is CASSRPRQSEAQYF. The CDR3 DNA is TGTGCCAGCAGCCGGCCACGACAGTCGGAGGCCCAGTACTTC.

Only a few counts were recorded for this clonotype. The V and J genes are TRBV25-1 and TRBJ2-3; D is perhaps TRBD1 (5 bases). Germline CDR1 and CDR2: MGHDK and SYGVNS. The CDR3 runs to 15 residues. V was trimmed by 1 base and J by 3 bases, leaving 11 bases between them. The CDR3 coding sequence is TGTGCCAGCAGTGAATTGGTCAGGGCGACAGATACGCAGTATTTT. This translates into CASSELVRATDTQYF.

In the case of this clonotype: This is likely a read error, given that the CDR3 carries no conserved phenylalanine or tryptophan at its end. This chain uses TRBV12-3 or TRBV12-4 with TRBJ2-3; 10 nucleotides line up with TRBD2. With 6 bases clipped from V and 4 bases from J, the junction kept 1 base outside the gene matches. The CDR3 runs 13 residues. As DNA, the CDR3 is TGTGCCAGCAGGCTAGCGGGAGCAGATACGCAGTATTCT. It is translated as CASRLAGADTQYS.

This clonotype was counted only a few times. CDR3 loop: CASSLRGSVQRENYEQYF. The CDR3 DNA sequence: TGTGCCAGCAGCTTAAGGGGCAGTGTCCAGCGGGAGAATTACGAGCAGTACTTC. The chain recombines TRBV7-2 with TRBJ2-7, with TRBD2 identical over 8 bases. CDR1 is SGHTA, CDR2 FQGNSA, per germline. This CDR3 comprises 18 residues. V lost 2 bases to trimming and J lost 4 bases; unmatched junction nucleotides: 16.

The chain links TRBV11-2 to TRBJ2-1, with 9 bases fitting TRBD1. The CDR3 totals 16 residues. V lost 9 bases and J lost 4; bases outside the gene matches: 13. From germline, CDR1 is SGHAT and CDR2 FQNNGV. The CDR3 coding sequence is TGTGCCAGTACCCAAGGCGGGGACAGGGTATACAATGAGCAGTTCTTC. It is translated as CASTQGGDRVYNEQFF.

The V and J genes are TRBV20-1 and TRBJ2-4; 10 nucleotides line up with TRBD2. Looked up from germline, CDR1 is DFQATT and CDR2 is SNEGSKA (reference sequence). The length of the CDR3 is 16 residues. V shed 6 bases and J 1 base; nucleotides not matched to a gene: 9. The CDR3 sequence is CSADLAGVSAKNIQYF. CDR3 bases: TGCAGTGCAGACCTAGCGGGAGTCTCGGCCAAAAACATTCAGTACTTC.

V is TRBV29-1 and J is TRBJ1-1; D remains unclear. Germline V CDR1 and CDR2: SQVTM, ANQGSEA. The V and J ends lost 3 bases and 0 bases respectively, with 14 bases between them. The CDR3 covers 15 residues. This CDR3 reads CSVDLVSQMNTEAFF. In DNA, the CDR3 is TGCAGCGTTGATTTGGTCAGTCAAATGAACACTGAAGCTTTCTTT.